The 24 T cell receptor beta chains listed next were all sequenced from one sample in a study of T cells after yellow fever vaccination (dated by TCRdb to about 2019). The library was produced with 5' RACE. Sequencing was carried out with an Illumina NovaSeq 6000. TCRdb cleaned the public reads at Q25 with fastp, built clones with MiXCR and kept in-frame beta chains. Rows are unified per CDR3 protein, each entry keeping the most common DNA and genes. Across this sample there are just over 300,000 distinct CDR3 sequences, with around 4% seen only once. About a quarter of the sample belongs to the ten largest clones. The label giving this sample's treatment or condition can be read as: live attenuated yellow fever vaccine strain. The source material was PBMCs, sampled on the day of the yellow fever booster vaccination. Receptor source: a man between 18 and 29 years old who received the YFV17D yellow fever vaccine.

This clonotype was picked up a small number of times. J is TRBJ1-6 and V is TRBV12-3 or TRBV12-4; D uncertain. The CDR3 spans 14 residues. Trimming shortened V by 3 bases and J by 9 bases, and 12 bases separated the two germline ends. This CDR3 reads CASSFGQVLSPLHF. As DNA, the CDR3 is TGTGCCAGCAGTTTTGGCCAGGTTCTTTCACCCCTCCACTTT.

In this sample, this clonotype turned up a few times. The V call is TRBV5-4, the J call TRBJ2-3; weak D call: TRBD1 (6 bases). CDR1 SGHNT and CDR2 YYREEE come from the germline V gene (reference sequence). This CDR3 spans 15 amino acids. Trimming shortened V by 4 bases and J by 4 bases, and 16 bases separated the two germline ends. Here the CDR3 DNA reads TGTGCCAGCAGCCCGATGACAGGAATCGCAGATACGCAGTATTTT. This sequence encodes CASSPMTGIADTQYF.

This clonotype appeared a few times. The J gene is TRBJ2-1, the V gene TRBV23-1; D is possibly TRBD2 (6 bases). TRBV23-1 is noted as an ORF with a role that remains uncertain. Trimming pared 6 bases from V and 3 bases from J, leaving 9 bases between. The CDR3 has 13 amino acids. The CDR3 reads CASSRDFYNEQFF. For the CDR3, the DNA is TGCGCCAGCAGCCGGGACTTCTACAATGAGCAGTTCTTC.

At least ten counts were recorded for this clonotype. The chain joins TRBV7-9 to TRBJ2-2, with unresolved D. Germline values: CDR1 SEHNR, CDR2 FQNEAQ (reference sequence). The length of the CDR3 is 14 residues. Trimming pared 5 bases from V and 3 bases from J, leaving 10 bases between. The CDR3 spells CASSVGLHTGELFF. The CDR3 nucleotides are TGTGCCAGCAGCGTCGGGCTCCACACCGGGGAGCTGTTTTTT.

In its sample, this clonotype was seen many times. The chain couples TRBV15 to TRBJ1-4; no firm D call. Per germline, CDR1 LNHNV and CDR2 YYDKDF (reference sequence). The CDR3 covers 15 residues. Trimming removed 2 bases at V and 7 bases at J, with 14 bases between. CDR3 residues: CATSRPHRDLEKLFF. CDR3 sequence (DNA): TGTGCCACCAGCAGACCCCACAGAGACCTTGAAAAACTGTTTTTT.

This clonotype came up a few times. The chain uses TRBV4-2 and TRBJ2-7, with no clear D. V lost 1 base and J lost 5, with 12 bases in between. This CDR3 has 14 residues. Germline CDR1 and CDR2: LGHNA and YNFKEQ. Written as DNA, the CDR3 is TGTGCCAGCAGCCAAGGGCGACTCCCCCACGAGCAGTACTTC. It yields the protein CASSQGRLPHEQYF.

This clonotype was detected only a few times. This chain links TRBV6-5 with TRBJ1-5; 8 nucleotides line up with TRBD1. V lost 6 bases and J lost 7; bases outside the gene matches: 11. CDR1 is MNHEY, CDR2 SVGAGI, per germline. This CDR3 is 15 amino acids long. The CDR3 bases are TGTGCCAGCAGCTCGGTACAGGGGGACGGGCAGCCCCAGCATTTT. Protein sequence: CASSSVQGDGQPQHF.

There are many counts of this clonotype. CDR3 sequence: CASSYARGEQYV. The CDR3 region has the DNA TGTGCCAGCAGTTACGCGCGAGGGGAGCAGTACGTC. The genes are TRBV6-2 or TRBV6-3 and TRBJ2-7, with D possibly being TRBD2 (5 bases). The CDR3 length is 12 residues. Trimming shortened V by 2 bases and J by 7 bases, and 9 bases separated the two germline ends. The germline gives CDR1 MNHEY, CDR2 SVGEGT.

The sample holds a few counts of this clonotype. CDR3 nucleotides: TGTGCCAGCAGTGAAGGAAGGGGGCGGTGGACTGAAGCTTTCTTT. As protein: CASSEGRGRWTEAFF. This chain uses TRBV6-1 with TRBJ1-1; 7 nucleotides match TRBD1. After removal of 1 base from V and 5 bases from J, the junction contained 7 bases not matched to a gene. CDR1 is MNHNS and CDR2 is SASEGT in the germline V gene. The CDR3 contains 15 residues.

This clonotype was seen many times. V gene TRBV4-1 combines with J gene TRBJ2-1; possible D gene TRBD1, 5 bases. V was cut by 1 base and J by 1 base, with 11 bases left in between. The CDR3 has 16 amino acids. Looked up from germline, CDR1 is MGHRA and CDR2 is YSYEKL. For the CDR3, the DNA is TGCGCCAGCAGCCAAGGAACAGGCGCTTCCTACAATGAGCAGTTCTTC. Its protein product is CASSQGTGASYNEQFF.

This clonotype was detected ten times or more. The rearrangement joins TRBV20-1 to TRBJ2-5; a possible D gene is TRBD1 (6 bases). The CDR3 runs to 12 residues. V was cut by 5 bases and J by 5 bases, with 12 bases left in between. Germline CDR1 is DFQATT and CDR2 is SNEGSKA (reference sequence). The CDR3 DNA is TGCAGTGCTGGAAGACAGGAGGAGACCCAGTACTTC. This gives the protein CSAGRQEETQYF.

There are many counts of this clonotype. The genes are TRBV5-1 and TRBJ2-1, with 11 bases that match TRBD1. CDR1 and CDR2 (germline): SGHRS, YFSETQ. There are 15 residues in the CDR3. The V and J ends lost 4 bases and 4 bases, in that order; junction bases with no gene match: 4. CDR3 bases: TGCGCCAGCAGCACCGGGACAGGGGGTTACAATGAGCAGTTCTTC. This translates into CASSTGTGGYNEQFF.

This chain links TRBV12-3 or TRBV12-4 with TRBJ2-1; possible D gene TRBD1, 6 bases. Deletions cut 6 bases from V and 0 bases from J, with 9 bases between. The CDR3 covers 14 residues. Here the CDR3 reads CASRQGSSYNEQFF. For the CDR3, the DNA is TGTGCCAGCAGACAGGGAAGCTCCTACAATGAGCAGTTCTTC.

The table lists this clonotype with many counts. This chain uses TRBV3-1 with TRBJ2-3; D remains ambiguous. The CDR3 loop spans 15 amino acids. The V and J ends lost 1 base and 2 bases respectively, with 10 bases between them. Germline loops: CDR1 LGHDT, CDR2 YNNKEL (reference sequence). In DNA form, the CDR3 reads TGTGCCAGCAGCCAAGTGTGGACCCTCACAGATACGCAGTATTTT. Encoded protein: CASSQVWTLTDTQYF.

The chain employs TRBV4-1 and TRBJ2-5; the D gene is possibly TRBD1 (6 bases). Trimming took off 3 bases at V and 5 bases at J, with 13 bases between the two ends. This CDR3 region has 14 residues. The germline V gene has CDR1 MGHRA and CDR2 YSYEKL. The CDR3 bases are TGCGCCAGCAGCCAGGCAGGGGTGATGGAGACCCAGTACTTC. Protein: CASSQAGVMETQYF.

This clonotype was observed at least ten times. The V gene is TRBV12-3 or TRBV12-4, the J gene TRBJ1-5; D not certain. This CDR3 has 17 amino acids. The V end lost 6 bases, the J end lost 1 base, and 19 bases lay between the germline ends. CDR3 DNA: TGTGCCAGCAGCCCTTTGACCCTTTCCGGGAGCAATCAGCCCCAGCATTTT. Its translation: CASSPLTLSGSNQPQHF.

This chain joins TRBV18 and TRBJ2-7; D not certain. The V gene's germline CDR1 is KGHSH and CDR2 LQKENI. The germline V and J ends were trimmed by 2 bases and 4 bases, with 12 bases remaining between them. CDR3 length: 14 residues. In nucleotides, the CDR3 is TGTGCCAGCTCACCAGGGAATAGGGTATACGAGCAGTACGTC. It codes for CASSPGNRVYEQYV.

This clonotype came up many times. V gene TRBV24-1 combines with J gene TRBJ2-3; D is undetermined. V shed 4 bases and J shed 0 bases, with 4 bases lying between them. Germline V gene lookup returns CDR1 KGHDR and CDR2 SFDVKD. The CDR3 length is 13 residues. CDR3 residues: CATSEVSTDTQYF. For the CDR3, the DNA is TGTGCCACCAGTGAGGTTAGCACAGATACGCAGTATTTT.

This clonotype was counted at least ten times. The chain has TRBV11-2 and TRBJ2-5; 8 bases line up with TRBD1. This CDR3 has 14 amino acids. Germline assignment: CDR1 SGHAT and CDR2 FQNNGV. The V segment lost 4 bases and the J segment 2 bases; nucleotides outside the gene matches: 3. The CDR3 DNA reads as TGTGCCAGCAGCTGGGACAGGACTCAAGAGACCCAGTACTTC. Translating gives CASSWDRTQETQYF.

The chain links TRBV12-3 or TRBV12-4 to TRBJ2-1, with a weak D call TRBD1 (6 bases). V lost 6 bases and J 7 bases, leaving 16 bases between the germline ends. The CDR3 contains 14 residues. The DNA of the CDR3 is TGTGCCAGCAGAGCCGCTGGACAGCTTAATGAGCAGTTCTTC. Translating gives CASRAAGQLNEQFF.

This chain links TRBV5-1 with TRBJ1-2; D is perhaps TRBD1 (5 bases). The V and J ends lost 0 bases and 6 bases respectively, with 18 bases between them. This CDR3 region has 16 residues. Germline-derived CDR1 and CDR2 are SGHRS and YFSETQ. The CDR3, as DNA: TGCGCCAGCAGCTTGGCCCCGGGACTTGGCCCCCATGGCTACACCTTC. Translating it yields CASSLAPGLGPHGYTF.

This chain connects TRBV4-3 to TRBJ2-3; D perhaps matches TRBD2 (6 bases). The germline gives CDR1 LGHNA, CDR2 YSLEER. Trimming pared 1 base from V and 6 bases from J, leaving 14 bases between. The CDR3 has 15 residues. The CDR3 DNA sequence: TGCGCCAGCAGCCAAGCACTCCGGGGGAAGGATACGCAGTATTTT. It yields the protein CASSQALRGKDTQYF.

The chain couples TRBV18 to TRBJ2-7, with D perhaps matching TRBD2 (5 bases). The CDR3 sequence is 15 residues long. Germline V gene sequence: CDR1 KGHSH, CDR2 LQKENI. Trimming removed 3 bases from V and 2 bases from J, with 14 bases in between. This chain's CDR3 is CASSPLTRAPYEQYF. In DNA form, the CDR3 reads TGTGCCAGCTCACCCCTCACGAGGGCCCCCTACGAGCAGTACTTC.

There are a few counts of this clonotype. The chain combines TRBV21-1 with TRBJ2-5; no DNA check was done on the table's D call, TRBD2. TRBV21-1 is recorded as a pseudogene. The CDR3 length is 14 residues. Written as DNA, the CDR3 is TGTGCCAGCGAGAGTCGGGGGGGTGGGGAGACCCAGTACTTC. This gives the protein CASESRGGGETQYF.